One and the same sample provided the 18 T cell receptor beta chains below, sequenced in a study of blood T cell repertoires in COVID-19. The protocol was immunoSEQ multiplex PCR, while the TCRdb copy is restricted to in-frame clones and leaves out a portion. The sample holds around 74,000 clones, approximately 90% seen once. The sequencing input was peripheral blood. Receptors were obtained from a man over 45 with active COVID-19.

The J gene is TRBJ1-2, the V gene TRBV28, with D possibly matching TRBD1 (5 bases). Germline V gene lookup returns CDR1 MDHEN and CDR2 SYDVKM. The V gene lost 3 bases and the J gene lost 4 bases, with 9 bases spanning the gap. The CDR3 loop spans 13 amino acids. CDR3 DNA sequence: TGTGCCAGCAGTTTTCCTAGGGGCTATGGCTACACCTTC. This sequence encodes CASSFPRGYGYTF.

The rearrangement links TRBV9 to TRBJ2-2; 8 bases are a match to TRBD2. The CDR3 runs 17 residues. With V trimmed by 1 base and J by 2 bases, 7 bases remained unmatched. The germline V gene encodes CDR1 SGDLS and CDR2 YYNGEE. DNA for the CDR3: TGTGCCAGCAGCGTATCTGTGCGGGAGGCTAACACCGGGGAGCTGTTTTTT. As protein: CASSVSVREANTGELFF.

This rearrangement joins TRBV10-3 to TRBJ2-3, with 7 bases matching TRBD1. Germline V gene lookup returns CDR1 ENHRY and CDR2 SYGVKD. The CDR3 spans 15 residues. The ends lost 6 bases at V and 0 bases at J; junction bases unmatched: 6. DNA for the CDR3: TGTGCCATCAGGCCGGGACAGATCAGCACAGATACGCAGTATTTT. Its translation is CAIRPGQISTDTQYF.

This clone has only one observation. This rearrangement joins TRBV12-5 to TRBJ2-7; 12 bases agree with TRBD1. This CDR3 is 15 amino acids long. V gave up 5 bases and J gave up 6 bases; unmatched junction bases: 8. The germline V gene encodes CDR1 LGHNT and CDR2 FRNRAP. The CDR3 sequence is CASGTGTGGIGEQYF. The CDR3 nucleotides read TGTGCTAGTGGTACCGGGACAGGGGGCATTGGCGAGCAGTACTTC.

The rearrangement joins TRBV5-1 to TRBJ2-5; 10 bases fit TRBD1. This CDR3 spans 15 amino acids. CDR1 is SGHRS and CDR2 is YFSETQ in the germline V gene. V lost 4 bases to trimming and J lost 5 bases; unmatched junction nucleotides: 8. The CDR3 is CASSPRDRGVETQYF. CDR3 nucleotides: TGCGCCAGCAGCCCCCGGGACAGGGGTGTGGAGACCCAGTACTTC.

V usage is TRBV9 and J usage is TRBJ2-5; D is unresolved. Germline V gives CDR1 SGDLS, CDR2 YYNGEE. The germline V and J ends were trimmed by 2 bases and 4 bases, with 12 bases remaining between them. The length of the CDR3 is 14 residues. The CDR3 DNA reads TGTGCCAGCAGCGTCCGTCCGGGTCGAGAGACCCAGTACTTC. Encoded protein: CASSVRPGRETQYF.

CDR3 DNA sequence: TGTGCCAGCAGCGCGACAGGCCCTAATGAAAAACTGTTTTTT. Its translation: CASSATGPNEKLFF. The chain is built from TRBV5-4 and TRBJ1-4; D perhaps matches TRBD1 (6 bases). Trimming pared 4 bases from V and 3 bases from J, leaving 10 bases between. The germline CDR1 and CDR2 sequences are SGHNT and YYREEE (reference sequence). The CDR3 extends over 14 amino acids.

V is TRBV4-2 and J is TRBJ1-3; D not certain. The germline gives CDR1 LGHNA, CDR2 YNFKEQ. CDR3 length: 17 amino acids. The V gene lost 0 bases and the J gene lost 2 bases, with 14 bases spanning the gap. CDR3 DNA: TGTGCCAGCAGCCAAGATCACCCGGCAGGTACTGGAAACACCATATATTTT. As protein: CASSQDHPAGTGNTIYF.

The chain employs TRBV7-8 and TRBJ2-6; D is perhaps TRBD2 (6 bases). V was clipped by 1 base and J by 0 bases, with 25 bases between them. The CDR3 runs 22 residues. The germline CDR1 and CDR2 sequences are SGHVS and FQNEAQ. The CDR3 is CASSLVTVLLGGERSGANVLTF. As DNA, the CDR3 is TGTGCCAGCAGCTTAGTAACGGTCCTGTTGGGGGGAGAACGCTCTGGGGCCAACGTCCTGACTTTC.

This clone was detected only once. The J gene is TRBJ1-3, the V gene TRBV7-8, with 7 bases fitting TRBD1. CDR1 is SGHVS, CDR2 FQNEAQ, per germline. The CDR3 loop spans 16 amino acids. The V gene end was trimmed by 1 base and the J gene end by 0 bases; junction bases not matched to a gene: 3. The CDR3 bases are TGTGCCAGCAGCTTAGGGGGACAGATCTCTGGAAACACCATATATTTT. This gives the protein CASSLGGQISGNTIYF.

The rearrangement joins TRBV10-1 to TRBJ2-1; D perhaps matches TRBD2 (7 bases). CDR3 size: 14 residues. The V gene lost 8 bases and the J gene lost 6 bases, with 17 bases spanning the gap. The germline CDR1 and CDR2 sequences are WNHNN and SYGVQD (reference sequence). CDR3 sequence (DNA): TGCGCCAGCCAAGAGGGGGGGGGCTTCAATGAGCAGTTCTTC. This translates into CASQEGGGFNEQFF.

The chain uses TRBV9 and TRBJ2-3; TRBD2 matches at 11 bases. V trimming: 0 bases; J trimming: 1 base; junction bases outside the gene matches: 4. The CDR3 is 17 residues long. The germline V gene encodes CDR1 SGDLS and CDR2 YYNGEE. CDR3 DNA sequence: TGTGCCAGCAGCGTAGCGACTAGCGGGATGGGCACAGATACGCAGTATTTT. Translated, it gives CASSVATSGMGTDTQYF.

CDR3 DNA: TGTGCCAGCAGTGGGACAGGGGGCTTGAAGCCCCAGCATTTT. Translating gives CASSGTGGLKPQHF. V usage is TRBV27 and J usage is TRBJ1-5; TRBD1 aligns across 12 bases. Per the germline V gene, CDR1 is MNHEY and CDR2 is SMNVEV (reference sequence). The CDR3 covers 14 residues. The V gene end was trimmed by 5 bases and the J gene end by 8 bases; junction bases not matched to a gene: 4.

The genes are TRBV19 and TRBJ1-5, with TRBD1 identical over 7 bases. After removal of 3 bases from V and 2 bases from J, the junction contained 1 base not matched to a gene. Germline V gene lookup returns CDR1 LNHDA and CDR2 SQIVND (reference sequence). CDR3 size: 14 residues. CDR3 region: CASSIGTGNQPQHF. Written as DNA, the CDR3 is TGTGCCAGTAGTATCGGGACAGGCAATCAGCCCCAGCATTTT.

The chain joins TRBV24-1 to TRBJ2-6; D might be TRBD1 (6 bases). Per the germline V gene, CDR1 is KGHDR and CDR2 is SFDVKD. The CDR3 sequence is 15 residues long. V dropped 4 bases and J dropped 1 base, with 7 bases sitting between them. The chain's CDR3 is CATSEGGSGANVLTF. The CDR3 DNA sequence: TGTGCCACCAGTGAAGGGGGTTCTGGGGCCAACGTCCTGACTTTC.

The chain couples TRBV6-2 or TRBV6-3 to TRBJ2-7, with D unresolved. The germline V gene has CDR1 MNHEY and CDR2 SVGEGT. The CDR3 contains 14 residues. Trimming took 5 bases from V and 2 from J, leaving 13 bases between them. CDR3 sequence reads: CASSQYPHTYEQYF. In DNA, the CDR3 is TGTGCCAGCAGTCAGTACCCACATACCTACGAGCAGTACTTC.

The CDR3 loop reads CASSMLGQKNTEAFF. The CDR3 DNA reads as TGTGCCAGCAGCATGCTGGGACAAAAGAACACTGAAGCTTTCTTT. V is TRBV7-9 and J is TRBJ1-1; weak D call: TRBD1 (6 bases). Trimming removed 5 bases at V and 1 base at J, with 14 bases between. This CDR3 contains 15 residues. Germline V gene sequence: CDR1 SEHNR, CDR2 FQNEAQ (reference sequence). Filled out from reference TRBV7-9 and TRBJ1-1, the complete variable domain reads DTGVSQNPRHKITKRGQNVTFRCDPISEHNRLYWYRQTLGQGPEFLTYFQNEAQLEKSRLLSDRFSAERPKGSFSTLEIQRTEQGDSAMYLCASSMLGQKNTEAFFGQGTRLTVV.

CDR3 loop: CASSQGGGVRNQPQHF. The CDR3 bases are TGTGCCAGCAGCCAAGGGGGCGGGGTCCGCAATCAGCCCCAGCATTTT. The genes are TRBV3-1 (or the pseudogene TRBV3-2) and TRBJ1-5; D is perhaps TRBD1 (5 bases). This CDR3 spans 16 amino acids. V dropped 1 base and J dropped 2 bases, with 12 bases sitting between them. Germline V gene sequence: CDR1 LGHDT, CDR2 YNNKEL (reference sequence).